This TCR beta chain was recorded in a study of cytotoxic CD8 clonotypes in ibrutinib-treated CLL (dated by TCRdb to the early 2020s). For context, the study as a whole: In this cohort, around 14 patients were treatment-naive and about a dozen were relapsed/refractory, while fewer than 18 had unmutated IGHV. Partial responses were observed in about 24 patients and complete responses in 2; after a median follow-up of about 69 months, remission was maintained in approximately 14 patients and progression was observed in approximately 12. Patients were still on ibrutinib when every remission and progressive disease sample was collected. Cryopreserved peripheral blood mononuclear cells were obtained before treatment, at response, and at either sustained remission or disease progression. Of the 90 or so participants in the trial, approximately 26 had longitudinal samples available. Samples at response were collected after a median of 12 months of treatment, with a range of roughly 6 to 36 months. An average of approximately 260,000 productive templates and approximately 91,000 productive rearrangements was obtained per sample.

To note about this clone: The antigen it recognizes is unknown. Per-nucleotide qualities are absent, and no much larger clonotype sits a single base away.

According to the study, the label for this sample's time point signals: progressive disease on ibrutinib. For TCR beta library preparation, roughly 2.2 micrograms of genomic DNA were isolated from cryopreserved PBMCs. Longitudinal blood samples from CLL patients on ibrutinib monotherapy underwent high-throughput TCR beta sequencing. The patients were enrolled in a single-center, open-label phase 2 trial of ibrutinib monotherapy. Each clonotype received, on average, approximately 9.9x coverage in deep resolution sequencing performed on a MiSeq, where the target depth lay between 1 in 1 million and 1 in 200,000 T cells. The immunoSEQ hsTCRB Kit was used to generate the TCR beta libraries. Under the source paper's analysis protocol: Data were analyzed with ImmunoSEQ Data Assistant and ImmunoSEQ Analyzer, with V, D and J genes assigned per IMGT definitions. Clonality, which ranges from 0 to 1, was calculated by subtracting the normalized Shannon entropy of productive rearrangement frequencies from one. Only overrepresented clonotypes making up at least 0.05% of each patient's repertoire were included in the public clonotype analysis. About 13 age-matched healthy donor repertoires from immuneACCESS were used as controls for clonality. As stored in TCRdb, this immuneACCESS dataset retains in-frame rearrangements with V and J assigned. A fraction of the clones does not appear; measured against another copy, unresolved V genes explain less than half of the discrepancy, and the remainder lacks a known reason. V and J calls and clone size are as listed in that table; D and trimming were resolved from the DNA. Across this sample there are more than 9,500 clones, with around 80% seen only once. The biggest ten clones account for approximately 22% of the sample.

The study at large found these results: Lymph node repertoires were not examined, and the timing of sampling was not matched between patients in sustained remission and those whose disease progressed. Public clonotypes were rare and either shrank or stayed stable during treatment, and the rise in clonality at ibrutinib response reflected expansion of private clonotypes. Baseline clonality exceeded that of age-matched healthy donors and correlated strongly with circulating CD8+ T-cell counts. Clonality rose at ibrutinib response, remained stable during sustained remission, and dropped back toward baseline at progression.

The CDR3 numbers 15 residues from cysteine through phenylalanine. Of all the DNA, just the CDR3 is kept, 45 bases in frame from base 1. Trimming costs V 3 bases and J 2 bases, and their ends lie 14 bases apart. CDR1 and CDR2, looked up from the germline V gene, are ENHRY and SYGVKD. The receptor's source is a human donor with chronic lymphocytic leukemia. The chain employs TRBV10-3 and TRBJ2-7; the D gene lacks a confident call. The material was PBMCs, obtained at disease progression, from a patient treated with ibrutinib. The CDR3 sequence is CAISDNRKTTYEQYF. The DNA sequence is TGTGCCATCAGTGATAATAGGAAAACTACCTACGAGCAGTACTTC.